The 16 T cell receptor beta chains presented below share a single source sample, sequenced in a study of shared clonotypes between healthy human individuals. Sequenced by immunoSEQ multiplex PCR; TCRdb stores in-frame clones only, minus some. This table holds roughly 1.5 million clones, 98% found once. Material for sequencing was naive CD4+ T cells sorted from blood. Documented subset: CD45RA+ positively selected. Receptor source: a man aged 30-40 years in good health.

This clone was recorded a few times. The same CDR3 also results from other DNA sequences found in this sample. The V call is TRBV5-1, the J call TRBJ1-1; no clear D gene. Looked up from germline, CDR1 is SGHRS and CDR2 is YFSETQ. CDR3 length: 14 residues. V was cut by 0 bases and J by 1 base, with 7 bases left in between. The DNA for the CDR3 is TGCGCCAGCAGCTTGGTTTCGGGGAACACTGAAGCTTTCTTT. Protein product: CASSLVSGNTEAFF.

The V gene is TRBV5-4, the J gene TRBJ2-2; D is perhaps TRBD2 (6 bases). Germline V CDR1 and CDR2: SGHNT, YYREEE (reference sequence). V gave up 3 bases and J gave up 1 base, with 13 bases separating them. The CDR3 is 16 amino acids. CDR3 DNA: TGTGCCAGCAGCTCCGGGACTCAAAGGAACACCGGGGAGCTGTTTTTT. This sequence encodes CASSSGTQRNTGELFF.

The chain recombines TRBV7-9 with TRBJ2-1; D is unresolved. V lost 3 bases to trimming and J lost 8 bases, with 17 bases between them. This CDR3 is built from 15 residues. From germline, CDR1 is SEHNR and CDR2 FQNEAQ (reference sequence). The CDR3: CASSFTAVGWDEQFF. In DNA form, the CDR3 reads TGTGCCAGCAGCTTTACGGCAGTTGGATGGGATGAGCAGTTCTTC.

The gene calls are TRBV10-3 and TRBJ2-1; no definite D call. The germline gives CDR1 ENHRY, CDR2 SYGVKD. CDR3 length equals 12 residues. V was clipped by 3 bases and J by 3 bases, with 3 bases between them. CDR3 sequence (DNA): TGTGCCATCAGTGACGGCTACAATGAGCAGTTCTTC. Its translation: CAISDGYNEQFF.

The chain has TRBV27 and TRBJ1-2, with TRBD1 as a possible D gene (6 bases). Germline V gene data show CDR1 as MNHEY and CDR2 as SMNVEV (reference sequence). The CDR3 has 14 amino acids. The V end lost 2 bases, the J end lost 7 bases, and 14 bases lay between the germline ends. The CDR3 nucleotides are TGTGCCAGCAGTTTACGGACAGCTGCTGGTGGCTACACCTTC. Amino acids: CASSLRTAAGGYTF.

CDR3 nucleotide sequence: TGTGCCAGCAGCCCAGCCGGGACCCCCTACAATGAGCAGTTCTTC. Its protein is CASSPAGTPYNEQFF. The chain joins TRBV9 to TRBJ2-1; either TRBD1 or TRBD2 may supply D (5 bases each). The germline V gene has CDR1 SGDLS and CDR2 YYNGEE. The CDR3 loop spans 15 amino acids. The V gene lost 4 bases and the J gene lost 2 bases, with 13 bases spanning the gap. Drawing the rest from reference TRBV9 and TRBJ2-1, the complete variable domain is DSGVTQTPKHLITATGQRVTLRCSPRSGDLSVYWYQQSLDQGLQFLIQYYNGEERAKGNILERFSAQQFPDLHSELNLSSLELGDSALYFCASSPAGTPYNEQFFGPGTRLTVL.

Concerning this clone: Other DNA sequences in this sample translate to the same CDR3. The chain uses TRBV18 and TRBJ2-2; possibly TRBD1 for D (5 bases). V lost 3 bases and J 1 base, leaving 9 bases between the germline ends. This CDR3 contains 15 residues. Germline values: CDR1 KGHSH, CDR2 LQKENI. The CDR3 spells CASSPGQGNTGELFF. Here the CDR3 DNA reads TGTGCCAGCTCACCGGGGCAGGGGAACACCGGGGAGCTGTTTTTT.

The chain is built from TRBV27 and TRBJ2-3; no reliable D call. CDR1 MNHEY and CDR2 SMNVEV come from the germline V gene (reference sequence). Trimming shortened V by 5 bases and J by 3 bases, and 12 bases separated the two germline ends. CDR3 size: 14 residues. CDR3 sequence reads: CASSLTFGTDTQYF. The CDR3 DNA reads TGTGCCAGCAGTCTGACATTTGGGACAGATACGCAGTATTTT.

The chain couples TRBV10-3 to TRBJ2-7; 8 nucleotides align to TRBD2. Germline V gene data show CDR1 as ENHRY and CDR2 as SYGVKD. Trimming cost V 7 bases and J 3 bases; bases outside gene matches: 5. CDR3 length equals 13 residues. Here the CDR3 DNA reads TGTGCCATCACAGGCGGGAGGAACTACGAGCAGTACTTC. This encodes CAITGGRNYEQYF.

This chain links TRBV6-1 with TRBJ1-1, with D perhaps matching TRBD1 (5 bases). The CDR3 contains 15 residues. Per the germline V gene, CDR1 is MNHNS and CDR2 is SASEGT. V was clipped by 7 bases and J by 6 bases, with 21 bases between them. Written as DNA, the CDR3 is TGTGCCAGCATTCCAAGGGGAAGGGTAGTAGCTGAAGCTTTCTTT. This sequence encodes CASIPRGRVVAEAFF.

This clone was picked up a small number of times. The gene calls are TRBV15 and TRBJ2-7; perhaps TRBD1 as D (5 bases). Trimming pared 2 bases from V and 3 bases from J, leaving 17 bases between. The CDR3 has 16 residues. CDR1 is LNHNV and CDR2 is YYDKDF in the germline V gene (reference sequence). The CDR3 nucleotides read TGTGCCACCAGCAGAAATCTTGACCAGGGATTCTACGAGCAGTACTTC. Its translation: CATSRNLDQGFYEQYF.

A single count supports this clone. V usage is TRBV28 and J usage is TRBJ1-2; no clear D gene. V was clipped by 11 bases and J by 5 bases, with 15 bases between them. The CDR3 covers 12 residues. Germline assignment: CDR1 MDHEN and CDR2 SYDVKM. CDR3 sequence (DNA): TGTGCCGTACGGGCCGCACCTTATGGCTACACCTTC. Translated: CAVRAAPYGYTF.

CDR3 DNA: TGTGCCACCAGCAGAGGACCCTTTTTGACAAGGCCGGACACCATATATTTT. It codes for CATSRGPFLTRPDTIYF. This chain connects TRBV15 to TRBJ1-3; the D is unclear. Germline CDR1 and CDR2: LNHNV and YYDKDF (reference sequence). The V gene lost 1 base and the J gene lost 8 bases, with 21 bases spanning the gap. The CDR3 sequence is 17 residues long.

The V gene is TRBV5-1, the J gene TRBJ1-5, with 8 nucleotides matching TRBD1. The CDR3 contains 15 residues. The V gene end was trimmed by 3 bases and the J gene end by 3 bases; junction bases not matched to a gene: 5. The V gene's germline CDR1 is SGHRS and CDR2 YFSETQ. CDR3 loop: CASSSGTGTNQPQHF. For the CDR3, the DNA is TGCGCCAGCAGCTCCGGGACAGGAACCAATCAGCCCCAGCATTTT.

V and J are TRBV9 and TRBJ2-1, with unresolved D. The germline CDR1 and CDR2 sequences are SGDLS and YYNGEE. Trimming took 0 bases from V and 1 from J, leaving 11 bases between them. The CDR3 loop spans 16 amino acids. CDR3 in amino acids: CASSVASLNSYNEQFF. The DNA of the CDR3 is TGTGCCAGCAGCGTAGCTTCTTTAAATTCCTACAATGAGCAGTTCTTC.

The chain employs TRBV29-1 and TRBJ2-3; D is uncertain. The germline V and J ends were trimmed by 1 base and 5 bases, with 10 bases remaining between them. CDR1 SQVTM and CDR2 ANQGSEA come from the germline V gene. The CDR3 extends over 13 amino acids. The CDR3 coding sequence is TGCAGCGTTGAAGCTAATCAACAAGATACGCAGTATTTT. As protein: CSVEANQQDTQYF.